This T cell receptor beta chain was identified in a study of T-cell reconstitution after alpha-beta-depleted transplantation in children. Study findings and constraints: Newly produced T cells mostly provided counts and TCRbeta diversity after one year, as hyperexpanded clones declined. It was surviving recipient T cells and thymic progenitors that gave some patients high TCRbeta diversity at day 60. Several hundred expanded graft clones reportedly gave rise to the alpha-beta T cells present about two months after transplant.

Unique molecular identifiers were built into the TCRbeta library. TCRdb itself ran the PCR reads through MiXCR, one entry per CDR3 protein. This table holds 500,000 to 750,000 distinct CDR3 sequences, roughly 13% found once. Comments on this clonotype: Its antigen is still unknown.

This material consisted of PBMCs, mostly from graft donor cells, taken 360 days after TCRalphabeta/CD19-depleted stem cell transplant. The clonotype was recovered from a male patient aged 10-17 years who had a stem cell transplant for acute myeloid leukemia, so the T cells may come from the graft donor.

The CDR3 coding sequence is TGTGCCAGCAGCTTTCCCTCGGTGACGGGTGCGGAGACCCAGTACTTC. It yields the protein CASSFPSVTGAETQYF. The chain uses TRBV7-2 and TRBJ2-5, with D unresolved. This CDR3 is built from 16 residues. V was clipped by 3 bases and J by 5 bases, with 19 bases between them. Looked up from germline, CDR1 is SGHTA and CDR2 is FQGNSA.